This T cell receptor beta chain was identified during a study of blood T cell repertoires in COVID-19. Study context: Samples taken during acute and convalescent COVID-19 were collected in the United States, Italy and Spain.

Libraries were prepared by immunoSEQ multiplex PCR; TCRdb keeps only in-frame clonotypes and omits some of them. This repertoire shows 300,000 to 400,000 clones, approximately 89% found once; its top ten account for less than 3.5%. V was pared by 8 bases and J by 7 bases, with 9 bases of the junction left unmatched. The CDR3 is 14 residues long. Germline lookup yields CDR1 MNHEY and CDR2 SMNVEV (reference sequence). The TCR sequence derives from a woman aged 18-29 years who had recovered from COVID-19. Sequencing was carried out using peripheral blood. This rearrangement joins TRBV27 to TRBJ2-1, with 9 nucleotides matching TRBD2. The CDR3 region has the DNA TGTGCCAGCGGGGTAGCGGGAGAGTATAATGAGCAGTTCTTC. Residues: CASGVAGEYNEQFF.